The 28 T cell receptor beta chains reported below all come from one sample, sequenced in a study of OX40 agonist ivuxolimab in advanced cancers. Measured with immunoSEQ multiplex PCR; TCRdb has only the in-frame clones, and not every one. The table has 40,000 to 45,000 clones, around 87% seen once. This material consisted of CD4+ or CD8+ T cells sorted from blood, taken in a trial of the OX40 agonist ivuxolimab. Every receptor here comes from an adult with an advanced solid tumor such as melanoma, head and neck, liver or kidney cancer.

In the case of this clone: One junction end does not reproduce the germline sequence, and a read error may be involved. The V call is TRBV7-7, the J call TRBJ2-3; 9 bases agree with TRBD1. The CDR3 sequence is 15 residues long. CDR1 is SSHAT and CDR2 is FNYEAQ in the germline V gene (reference sequence). CDR3 DNA sequence: TGTGCTAGCAGCTTAGGTGGACAGGGGTCAGATACGCAGTATTTT. It specifies CASSLGGQGSDTQYF.

This chain joins TRBV7-2 and TRBJ2-7; no firm D call. CDR1 and CDR2 from the germline V gene are SGHTA and FQGNSA. This CDR3 is 11 amino acids long. Here the CDR3 DNA reads TGTGGTTCCGGGTCTTCCTACGAGCAGTACTTC. As protein: CGSGSSYEQYF.

This clone was detected only once. The CDR3 DNA reads as TGTGCCAGCAGCTCGCCAGGTCGGGACAGGAGTCCAACTAATGAAAAACTGTTTTTT. It yields the protein CASSSPGRDRSPTNEKLFF. V usage is TRBV7-9 and J usage is TRBJ1-4, with TRBD1 matching 8 bases. After removal of 4 bases from V and 0 bases from J, the junction contained 13 bases not matched to a gene. This CDR3 has 19 residues. Looked up from germline, CDR1 is SEHNR and CDR2 is FQNEAQ (reference sequence).

The chain has TRBV28 and TRBJ2-7, with TRBD2 identical over 9 bases. The CDR3 is 15 amino acids. V was clipped by 5 bases and J by 5 bases; unmatched bases: 10. Germline CDR1 is MDHEN and CDR2 is SYDVKM. The CDR3 region is CASSVTSGRFDEQYF. CDR3 DNA sequence: TGTGCCAGCAGTGTAACTAGCGGGCGCTTTGACGAGCAGTACTTC.

The chain employs TRBV27 and TRBJ2-7; 10 bases map to TRBD2. CDR1 is MNHEY, CDR2 SMNVEV, per germline (reference sequence). The CDR3 sequence is 16 residues long. The V gene end was trimmed by 2 bases and the J gene end by 4 bases; junction bases not matched to a gene: 8. In nucleotides, the CDR3 is TGTGCCAGCAGTTTACGCCCTAGCGGGAGAGGGTACGAGCAGTACTTC. This codes for CASSLRPSGRGYEQYF.

This chain links TRBV11-3 with TRBJ2-1; D call uncertain. There are 13 residues in the CDR3. The germline gives CDR1 SGHNT, CDR2 YENEEA. The germline V and J ends were trimmed by 3 bases and 11 bases, with 14 bases remaining between them. CDR3 DNA sequence: TGTGCCAGCAGCTTTGGGTGGCTTGGTAAGCAGTTCTTC. Translated, it gives CASSFGWLGKQFF.

The V gene is TRBV5-4, the J gene TRBJ2-3; TRBD1 matches at 9 bases. CDR1 is SGHNT and CDR2 is YYREEE in the germline V gene (reference sequence). The ends lost 4 bases at V and 4 bases at J; junction bases unmatched: 4. This CDR3 spans 14 amino acids. CDR3 bases: TGTGCCAGCAGCCTGCGACAGGGGGCAGATACGCAGTATTTT. Translation: CASSLRQGADTQYF. The full variable domain, its missing parts supplied by reference TRBV5-4 and TRBJ2-3, is ETGVTQSPTHLIKTRGQQVTLRCSSQSGHNTVSWYQQALGQGPQFIFQYYREEENGRGNFPPRFSGLQFPNYSSELNVNALELDDSALYLCASSLRQGADTQYFGPGTRLTVL.

V usage is TRBV6-4 and J usage is TRBJ2-2; 11 bases are a match to TRBD2. V dropped 4 bases and J dropped 5; count of bases not matched to a gene: 3. The CDR3 totals 15 residues. Germline V gives CDR1 MRHNA, CDR2 SNTAGT. CDR3 coding DNA: TGTGCCAGCAGTGCTATAGCGGGAGGGACCGGGGAGCTGTTTTTT. Protein: CASSAIAGGTGELFF.

The chain employs TRBV28 and TRBJ1-6; TRBD1 matches at 7 bases. With V trimmed by 6 bases and J by 7 bases, 9 bases remained unmatched. The CDR3 totals 15 residues. In germline, CDR1 is MDHEN, CDR2 SYDVKM. Written as DNA, the CDR3 is TGTGCCAGCAGATTTTCCGGGACAGCAAATTCACCCCTCCACTTT. It yields the protein CASRFSGTANSPLHF.

This chain uses TRBV28 with TRBJ2-7, with D tentatively TRBD1 (6 bases). The ends were cut back, 5 bases at V and 3 bases at J, with 14 bases in the middle. The germline gives CDR1 MDHEN, CDR2 SYDVKM. The CDR3 covers 14 residues. The CDR3 nucleotides are TGTGCCAGCAGTCCCGTCAGGGGCTTCTACGAGCAGTACTTC. Protein product: CASSPVRGFYEQYF.

A few counts support this clone. This chain uses TRBV7-3 with TRBJ2-1, with D perhaps TRBD1 (5 bases). The germline CDR1 and CDR2 sequences are SGHTA and FQGTGA. CDR3 length: 12 amino acids. The ends were cut back, 2 bases at V and 6 bases at J, with 5 bases in the middle. The CDR3 sequence: CASSLGANEQFF. As DNA, the CDR3 is TGTGCCAGCAGCTTAGGGGCCAATGAGCAGTTCTTC. The full variable domain, with the rest looked up from reference TRBV7-3 and TRBJ2-1, is GAGVSQTPSNKVTEKGKYVELRCDPISGHTALYWYRQSLGQGPEFLIYFQGTGAADDSGLPNDRFFAVRPEGSVSTLKIQRTERGDSAVYLCASSLGANEQFFGPGTRLTVL.

This clone counts as medium-sized (0.01 to 0.1%). The V gene is TRBV5-4, the J gene TRBJ2-1, with 7 bases aligning to TRBD2. Germline values: CDR1 SGHNT, CDR2 YYREEE (reference sequence). J was trimmed by 5 bases and V by 2 bases; bases with no gene match: 4. The CDR3 runs to 14 residues. CDR3 region: CASSLGTNHNEQFF. CDR3 nucleotide sequence: TGTGCCAGCAGCTTAGGGACTAACCACAATGAGCAGTTCTTC.

The chain links TRBV30 to TRBJ1-2, with D possibly being TRBD1 (5 bases). Germline loops: CDR1 GTSNPN, CDR2 SVGIG (reference sequence). The CDR3 runs 14 residues. V was cut by 1 base and J by 5 bases, with 14 bases left in between. The CDR3 bases are TGTGCCTGGAGTGCGGGAGGGGCCGGATATGGCTACACCTTC. Translation: CAWSAGGAGYGYTF.

V is TRBV27 and J is TRBJ1-4; D might be TRBD1 (6 bases). The V end was cut by 3 bases, the J end by 11 bases, with 10 bases between. The CDR3 has 12 amino acids. The V gene's germline CDR1 is MNHEY and CDR2 SMNVEV (reference sequence). DNA for the CDR3: TGTGCCAGCAGTTTGGAGGGGGGGAAACTGTTTTTT. It specifies CASSLEGGKLFF.

The J gene is TRBJ1-4, the V gene TRBV7-9; D is ambiguous. The V end was cut by 5 bases, the J end by 0 bases, with 16 bases between. CDR1 and CDR2 from the germline V gene are SEHNR and FQNEAQ (reference sequence). The length of the CDR3 is 17 residues. The DNA for the CDR3 is TGTGCCAGCAGCCCCCGAGTGAGGGCTGCAACTAATGAAAAACTGTTTTTT. It specifies CASSPRVRAATNEKLFF.

This clone has just a few counts. Other DNA sequences from this sample encode an identical CDR3 as well. The chain couples TRBV5-1 to TRBJ2-7; D is unclear. The CDR3 runs 13 residues. Germline CDR1 and CDR2: SGHRS and YFSETQ. Deletions cut 0 bases from V and 1 base from J, with 5 bases between. CDR3 loop: CASSLAGSYEQYF. The CDR3, as DNA: TGCGCCAGCAGCTTGGCAGGATCCTACGAGCAGTACTTC.

The chain uses TRBV29-1 and TRBJ2-7; maybe TRBD2 (5 bases). The CDR3 is made up of 13 amino acids. Germline values: CDR1 SQVTM, CDR2 ANQGSEA. The V end was cut by 4 bases, the J end by 4 bases, with 14 bases between. The CDR3 loop is CSVGAGVGYEQYF. Here the CDR3 DNA reads TGCAGCGTTGGTGCCGGGGTTGGGTACGAGCAGTACTTC.

V and J are TRBV6-6 and TRBJ1-3, with D perhaps matching TRBD1 (6 bases). The length of the CDR3 is 14 residues. The germline gives CDR1 MNHNY, CDR2 SVGAGI (reference sequence). V was cut by 6 bases and J by 4 bases, with 13 bases left in between. In DNA, the CDR3 is TGTGCCAGCAGCTCCCAGGGGTTAGGAAACACCATATATTTT. It is translated as CASSSQGLGNTIYF.

This chain uses TRBV7-9 with TRBJ1-3; unclear D gene. Trimming took off 2 bases at V and 6 bases at J, with 5 bases between the two ends. The CDR3 extends over 12 amino acids. Looked up from germline, CDR1 is SEHNR and CDR2 is FQNEAQ (reference sequence). DNA for the CDR3: TGTGCCAGCAGCTTAAGGGAAAACACCATATATTTT. Translating gives CASSLRENTIYF. Filled out from reference TRBV7-9 and TRBJ1-3, the complete variable domain reads DTGVSQNPRHKITKRGQNVTFRCDPISEHNRLYWYRQTLGQGPEFLTYFQNEAQLEKSRLLSDRFSAERPKGSFSTLEIQRTEQGDSAMYLCASSLRENTIYFGEGSWLTVV.

This rearrangement joins TRBV9 to TRBJ2-1; 12 positions match TRBD2. From germline, CDR1 is SGDLS and CDR2 YYNGEE. This CDR3 has 15 amino acids. The V gene end was trimmed by 5 bases and the J gene end by 2 bases; junction bases not matched to a gene: 2. Written as DNA, the CDR3 is TGTGCCAGCAGTACTAGCGGGAGGACCTACAATGAGCAGTTCTTC. Protein: CASSTSGRTYNEQFF.

V is TRBV25-1 and J is TRBJ2-3, with D tentatively TRBD2 (5 bases). V was trimmed by 4 bases and J by 6 bases, leaving 14 bases between them. The CDR3 extends over 14 amino acids. Germline CDR1 reads MGHDK; CDR2 reads SYGVNS. DNA of the CDR3: TGTGCCAGCAGTGGTTACCGGGATACGGATACGCAGTATTTT. It translates to CASSGYRDTDTQYF.

The chain carries TRBV6-1 and TRBJ2-3; D remains unclear. The V and J ends lost 6 bases and 2 bases respectively, with 12 bases between them. This CDR3 spans 14 amino acids. Germline CDR1 reads MNHNS; CDR2 reads SASEGT. In DNA, the CDR3 is TGTGCCAGCAGCCCCCGTCGGTTCACAGATACGCAGTATTTT. As protein: CASSPRRFTDTQYF.

The sample holds one count of this clone. The chain links TRBV19 to TRBJ1-2; TRBD1 aligns across 9 bases. The V gene's germline CDR1 is LNHDA and CDR2 SQIVND (reference sequence). Germline trimming cut 3 bases from V and 7 bases from J; bases unmatched to any gene: 9. This CDR3 is built from 15 residues. This CDR3 is CASSMPTGGVFGYTF. CDR3 nucleotides: TGTGCCAGTAGTATGCCCACAGGGGGCGTCTTTGGCTACACCTTC.

The V gene is TRBV6-6, the J gene TRBJ2-5; the D gene is possibly TRBD2 (6 bases). V was pared by 7 bases and J by 3 bases, with 15 bases between. The CDR3 extends over 14 amino acids. The germline gives CDR1 MNHNY, CDR2 SVGAGI (reference sequence). This chain's CDR3 is CASMEGGIEETQYF. In DNA form, the CDR3 reads TGTGCCAGCATGGAGGGCGGGATAGAAGAGACCCAGTACTTC.

This clone was seen a single time. The chain is built from TRBV6-5 and TRBJ1-1; TRBD1 is a possible D gene (5 bases). V was trimmed by 8 bases and J by 0 bases, leaving 13 bases between them. This CDR3 has 14 residues. Germline V CDR1 and CDR2: MNHEY, SVGAGI. CDR3 sequence reads: CASLRGGMNTEAFF. The DNA for the CDR3 is TGTGCCAGCCTGAGGGGAGGGATGAACACTGAAGCTTTCTTT.

The rearrangement uses TRBV25-1 and TRBJ1-2, with D perhaps TRBD1 (6 bases). The germline gives CDR1 MGHDK, CDR2 SYGVNS. V was pared by 3 bases and J by 4 bases, with 15 bases between. The CDR3 is made up of 15 amino acids. The CDR3 coding sequence is TGTGCCAGCAGTGACCTGGGGGCTGAGGTCTATGGCTACACCTTC. This translates into CASSDLGAEVYGYTF.

V is TRBV28 and J is TRBJ1-1; D is undetermined. The CDR3 loop spans 13 amino acids. Between the trimmed V and J ends, which lost 7 bases and 5 bases, there was a span of 14 bases. Germline V CDR1 and CDR2: MDHEN, SYDVKM. The CDR3 nucleotides read TGTGCCAGCACCACTTCCCTCCATACTGAAGCTTTCTTT. Translation: CASTTSLHTEAFF.

The chain recombines TRBV19 with TRBJ1-2; D gene ambiguous. Trimming shortened V by 1 base and J by 6 bases, and 12 bases separated the two germline ends. The CDR3 totals 14 residues. Germline lookup yields CDR1 LNHDA and CDR2 SQIVND (reference sequence). The CDR3: CASSIGEGSHGYTF. The DNA for the CDR3 is TGTGCCAGTAGTATAGGGGAAGGTTCTCATGGCTACACCTTC.